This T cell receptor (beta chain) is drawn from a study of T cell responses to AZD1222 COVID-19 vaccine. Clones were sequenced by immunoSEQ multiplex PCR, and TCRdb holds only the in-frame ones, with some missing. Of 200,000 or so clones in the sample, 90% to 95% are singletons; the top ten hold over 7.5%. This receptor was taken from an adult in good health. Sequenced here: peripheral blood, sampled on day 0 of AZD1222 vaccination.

The CDR3 DNA reads TGTGCCAGCAGTGAAAGCAGGGGAGACTATGGCTACACCTTC. Amino acids: CASSESRGDYGYTF. The chain employs TRBV2 and TRBJ1-2; perhaps TRBD1 as D (6 bases). The CDR3 is made up of 14 amino acids. The V gene's germline CDR1 is SNHLY and CDR2 FYNNEI. The V end was cut by 2 bases, the J end by 3 bases, with 10 bases between.